This T cell receptor beta chain originates from a study of cytotoxic CD8 clonotypes in ibrutinib-treated CLL (TCRdb year 2021). Turning to the overall study: In this cohort, some 16 patients were treatment-naive and ten to eleven were relapsed/refractory, while some 18 had unmutated IGHV. Partial responses were observed in about 25 patients and complete responses in 2; after a median follow-up of around 68 months, remission was maintained in some 14 patients and progression was observed in approximately twelve. Response samples were obtained after a median of approximately 12 months of treatment, with a range of about 6 to 36 months. An average of around 250,000 productive templates and 94,082 productive rearrangements was obtained per sample. Of the 90 or so participants in the trial, about two dozen had longitudinal samples available. Cryopreserved peripheral blood mononuclear cells were obtained before treatment, at response, and at either sustained remission or disease progression. Patients were still on ibrutinib when every remission and progressive disease sample was collected.

Via the germline V gene, CDR1 is SGHDT and CDR2 YYEEEE. The junction shows trimming of 0 bases on V and 2 bases on J, plus 8 bases between the germline ends. Inclusive of the bounding cysteine and phenylalanine, the CDR3 is 14 residues long. The DNA shown is the 42-base CDR3, in frame from base 1. The study at large found these results: Public clonotypes were rare and either shrank or stayed stable during treatment, and the rise in clonality at ibrutinib response reflected expansion of private clonotypes. Sustained-remission and progressing patients did not have matched sampling times, and lymph node repertoires were not examined. At baseline, clonality was higher than in age-matched healthy donors and showed a strong correlation with circulating CD8+ T-cell counts. Clonality rose at ibrutinib response, remained stable during sustained remission, and dropped back toward baseline at progression.

The time point label, as the study defines it: about 11 months on ibrutinib. For TCR beta library preparation, 1.5 to 2.5 micrograms of genomic DNA were extracted from the cryopreserved PBMCs. Longitudinal blood samples from CLL patients on ibrutinib monotherapy were analyzed using high-throughput TCR beta sequencing. The patients took part in an open-label, single-center phase 2 trial of ibrutinib monotherapy. The goal of deep resolution MiSeq sequencing was a depth between 1 in 1 million and 1 in 200,000 T cells, and coverage averaged 10x per clonotype. The immunoSEQ hsTCRB Kit was used to generate TCR beta libraries. For the original study's pipeline: ImmunoSEQ Data Assistant and ImmunoSEQ Analyzer were used for data analysis, and V, D and J genes were assigned according to IMGT definitions. Clonality, which ranges from 0 to 1, was calculated by subtracting the normalized Shannon entropy of productive rearrangement frequencies from one. Only overrepresented clonotypes making up at least 0.05% of each patient's repertoire were included in the public clonotype analysis. Repertoires from around 13 age-matched healthy donors in immuneACCESS were used as clonality controls. Here the immuneACCESS table is served through TCRdb, limited to in-frame sequences with V and J called. Missing clones are a known gap in these copies; in checked studies unresolved V genes cover under half, and the rest lacks a known reason. For V, J and clone size, that table is used; D and trimming come from the DNA. Within this sample are 60,000 or so clones, with approximately 57% of them counted one time only. The ten largest clones take up about 14% of the sample.

Comment on this clone: Its specific antigen is unknown. One base away there is no much larger clone; base qualities are not given.

The specimen comprised PBMCs, sampled after 12 months of ibrutinib treatment. This clonotype was obtained from a human donor with chronic lymphocytic leukemia. The V gene is TRBV5-6 and the J gene is TRBJ1-1, with the D gene not clear enough to name. The nucleotides are TGTGCCAGCAGCTTGGGCCCAGTAAACACTGAAGCTTTCTTT. It encodes CASSLGPVNTEAFF. The CDR3 plus the reference TRBV5-6 and TRBJ1-1 genes for the other parts give the full variable domain: DAGVTQSPTHLIKTRGQQVTLRCSPKSGHDTVSWYQQALGQGPQFIFQYYEEEERQRGNFPDRFSGHQFPNYSSELNVNALLLGDSALYLCASSLGPVNTEAFFGQGTRLTVV.